Included here is one T cell receptor (beta chain) sequence, with context. As yet, its antigen is unknown. The final CDR3 position lacks the conserved phenylalanine or tryptophan, pointing to a likely read error. Noted time point: persistent/refractory GD, antithyroid drugs over 5 years with positive TRAb. PBMC RNA served as the TCR library source. Both iRepertoire HTBI primers and Arm-PCR of CDR3 regions were used to build the TCR beta libraries. TCRdb recomputed calls from the multiplex PCR reads with MiXCR, one row per CDR3 protein. This sample has 420,000 or so distinct CDR3 sequences, with around 20% found just once. The source of the sample is a study of regulatory T cells in long-lasting Graves disease. Study-wide results and caveats: Graves' patients with persistent disease showed TCR diversity lower than patients newly diagnosed.

The TCR comes from a female donor with Graves disease. The sequences come from peripheral blood mononuclear cells (PBMCs), collected when the disease was refractory, from a patient treated with antithyroid drugs.

Written as DNA, the CDR3 is TGTGCCAGCAGCTTACGAGGACAGGGTGGCCTCACTGAAGCTTTCCTT. Protein sequence: CASSLRGQGGLTEAFL. The chain links TRBV7-9 to TRBJ1-1, with 8 nucleotides matching TRBD1. The CDR3 extends over 16 amino acids. The trim removed 2 bases at V and 4 bases at J, leaving 9 bases unmatched. Looked up from germline, CDR1 is SEHNR and CDR2 is FQNEAQ (reference sequence).